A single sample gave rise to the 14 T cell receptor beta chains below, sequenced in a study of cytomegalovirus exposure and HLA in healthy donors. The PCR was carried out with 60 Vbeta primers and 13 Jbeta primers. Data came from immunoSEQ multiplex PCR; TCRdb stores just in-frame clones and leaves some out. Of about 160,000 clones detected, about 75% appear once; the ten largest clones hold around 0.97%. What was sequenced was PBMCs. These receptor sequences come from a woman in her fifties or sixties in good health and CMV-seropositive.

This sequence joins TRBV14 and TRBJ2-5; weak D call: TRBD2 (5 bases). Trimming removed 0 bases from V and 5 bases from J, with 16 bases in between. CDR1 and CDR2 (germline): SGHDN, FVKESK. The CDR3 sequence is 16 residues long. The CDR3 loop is CASSQDRGVLWETQYF. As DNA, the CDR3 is TGTGCCAGCAGCCAAGATCGGGGAGTGCTCTGGGAGACCCAGTACTTC.

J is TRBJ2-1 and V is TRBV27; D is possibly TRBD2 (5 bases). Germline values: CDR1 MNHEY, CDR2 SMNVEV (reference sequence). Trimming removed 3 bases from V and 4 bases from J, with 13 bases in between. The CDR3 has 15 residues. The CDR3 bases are TGTGCCAGCAGTTTGGCCCCGGACTGGTACAATGAGCAGTTCTTC. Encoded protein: CASSLAPDWYNEQFF.

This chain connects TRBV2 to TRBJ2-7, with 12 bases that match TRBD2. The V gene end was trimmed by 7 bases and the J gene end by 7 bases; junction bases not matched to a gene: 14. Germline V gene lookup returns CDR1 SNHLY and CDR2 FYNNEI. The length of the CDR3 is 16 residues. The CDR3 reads CASTEASGRAPGEQYF. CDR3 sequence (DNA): TGTGCCAGCACGGAGGCTAGCGGGAGGGCCCCGGGTGAGCAGTACTTC.

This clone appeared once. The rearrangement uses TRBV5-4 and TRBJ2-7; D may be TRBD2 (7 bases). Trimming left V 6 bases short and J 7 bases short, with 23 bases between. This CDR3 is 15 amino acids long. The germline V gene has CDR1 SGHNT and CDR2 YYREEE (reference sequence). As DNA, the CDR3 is TGTGCCAGCAAGCTTAGCGGGTCAGGAACAGGGGAGCAGTACTTC. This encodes CASKLSGSGTGEQYF.

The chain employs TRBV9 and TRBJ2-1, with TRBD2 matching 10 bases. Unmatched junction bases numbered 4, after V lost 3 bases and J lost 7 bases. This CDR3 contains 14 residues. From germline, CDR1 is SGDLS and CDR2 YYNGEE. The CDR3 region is CASSDSGGINEQFF. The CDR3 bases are TGTGCCAGCAGCGATAGCGGGGGGATAAATGAGCAGTTCTTC.

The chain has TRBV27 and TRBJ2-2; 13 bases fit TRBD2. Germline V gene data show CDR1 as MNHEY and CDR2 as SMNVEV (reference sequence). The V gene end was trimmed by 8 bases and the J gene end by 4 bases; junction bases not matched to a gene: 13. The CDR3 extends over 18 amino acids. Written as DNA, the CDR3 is TGTGCCAGCGTCAGGACTAGCGGGAGATCTGGGTCCACCGGGGAGCTGTTTTTT. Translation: CASVRTSGRSGSTGELFF.

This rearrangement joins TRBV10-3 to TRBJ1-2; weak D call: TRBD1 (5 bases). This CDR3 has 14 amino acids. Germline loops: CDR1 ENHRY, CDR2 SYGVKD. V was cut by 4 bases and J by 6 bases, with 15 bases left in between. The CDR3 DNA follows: TGTGCCATCAGTGGGGACCCTCGGGAGGATGGCTACACCTTC. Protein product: CAISGDPREDGYTF.

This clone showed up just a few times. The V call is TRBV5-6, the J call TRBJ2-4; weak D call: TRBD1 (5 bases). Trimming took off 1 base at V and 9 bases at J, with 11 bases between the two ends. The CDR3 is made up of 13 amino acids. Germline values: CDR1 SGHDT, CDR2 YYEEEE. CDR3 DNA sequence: TGTGCCAGCAGCTTGAGGGGTGTCGGCATTCAGTACTTC. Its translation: CASSLRGVGIQYF.

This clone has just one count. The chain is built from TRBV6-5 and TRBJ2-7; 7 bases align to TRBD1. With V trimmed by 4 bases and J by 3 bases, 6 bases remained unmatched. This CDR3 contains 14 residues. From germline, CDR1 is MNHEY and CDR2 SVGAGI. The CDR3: CASSLGTAVYEQYF. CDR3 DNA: TGTGCCAGCAGTTTAGGGACAGCAGTCTACGAGCAGTACTTC.

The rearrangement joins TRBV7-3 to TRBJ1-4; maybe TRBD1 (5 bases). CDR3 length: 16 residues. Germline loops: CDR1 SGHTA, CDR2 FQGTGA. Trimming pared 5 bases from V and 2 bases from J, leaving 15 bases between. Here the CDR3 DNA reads TGTGCCAGCAGCCCAACAAAGGGGTTCACTAATGAAAAACTGTTTTTT. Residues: CASSPTKGFTNEKLFF.

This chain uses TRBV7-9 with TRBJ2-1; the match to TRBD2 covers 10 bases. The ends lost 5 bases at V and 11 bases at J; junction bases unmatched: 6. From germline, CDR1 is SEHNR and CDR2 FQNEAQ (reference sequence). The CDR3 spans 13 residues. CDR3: CASSPTSGPKQFF. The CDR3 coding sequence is TGTGCCAGCAGCCCGACTAGCGGGCCTAAGCAGTTCTTC.

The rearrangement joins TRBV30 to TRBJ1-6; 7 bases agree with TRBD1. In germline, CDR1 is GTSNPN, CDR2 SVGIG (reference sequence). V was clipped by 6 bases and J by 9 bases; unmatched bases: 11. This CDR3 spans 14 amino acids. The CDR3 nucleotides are TGTGCCTGTCGGGACAGCGAGTTCGGTTCACCCCTCCACTTT. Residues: CACRDSEFGSPLHF.

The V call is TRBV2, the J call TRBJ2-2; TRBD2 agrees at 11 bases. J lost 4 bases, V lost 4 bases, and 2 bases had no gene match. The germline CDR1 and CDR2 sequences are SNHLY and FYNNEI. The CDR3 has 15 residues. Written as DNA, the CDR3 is TGTGCCAGCAGTGGACTAGCGGGGTCCACCGGGGAGCTGTTTTTT. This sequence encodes CASSGLAGSTGELFF.

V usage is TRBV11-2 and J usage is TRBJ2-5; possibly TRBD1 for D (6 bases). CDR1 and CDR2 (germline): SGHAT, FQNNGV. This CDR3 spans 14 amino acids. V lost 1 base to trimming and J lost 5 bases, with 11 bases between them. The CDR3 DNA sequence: TGTGCCAGCAGCTTAGTCGGCCAGGGGGAGACCCAGTACTTC. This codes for CASSLVGQGETQYF. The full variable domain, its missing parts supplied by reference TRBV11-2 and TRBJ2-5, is EAGVAQSPRYKIIEKRQSVAFWCNPISGHATLYWYQQILGQGPKLLIQFQNNGVVDDSQLPKDRFSAERLKGVDSTLKIQPAKLEDSAVYLCASSLVGQGETQYFGPGTRLLVL.